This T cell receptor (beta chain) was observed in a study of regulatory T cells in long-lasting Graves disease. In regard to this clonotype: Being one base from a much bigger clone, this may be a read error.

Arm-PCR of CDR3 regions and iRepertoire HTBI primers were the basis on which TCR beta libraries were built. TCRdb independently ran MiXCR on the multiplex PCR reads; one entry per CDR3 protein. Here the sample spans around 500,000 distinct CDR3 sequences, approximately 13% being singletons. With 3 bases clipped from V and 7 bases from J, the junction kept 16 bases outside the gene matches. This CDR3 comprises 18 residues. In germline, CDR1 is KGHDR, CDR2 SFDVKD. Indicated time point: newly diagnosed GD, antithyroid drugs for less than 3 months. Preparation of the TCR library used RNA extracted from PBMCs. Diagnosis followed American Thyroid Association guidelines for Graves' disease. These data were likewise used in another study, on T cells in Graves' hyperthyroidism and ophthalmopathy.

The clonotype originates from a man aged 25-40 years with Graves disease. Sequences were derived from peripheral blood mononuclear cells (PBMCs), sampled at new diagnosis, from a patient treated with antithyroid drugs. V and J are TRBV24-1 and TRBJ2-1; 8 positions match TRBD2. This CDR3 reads CATSDQGPSGSRLNEQFF. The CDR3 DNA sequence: TGTGCCACCAGTGATCAGGGACCCAGCGGGAGTCGTCTTAATGAGCAGTTCTTC.